The sequence of this TCR beta chain was determined in a study of early stage breast cancer tumors. Study as a whole: Around 10-fold was the mean read coverage per sample. Study findings and constraints: Unsorted bulk genomic DNA sequencing lacked pairing and functional marker data.

The V gene lost 2 bases and the J gene lost 5 bases, with 7 bases spanning the gap. The CDR3 sequence is 12 residues long. Regarding this clone: Its antigen remains unidentified.

Assay: immunoSEQ multiplex PCR; the TCRdb copy retains only in-frame clones and omits some. This table has about 6,500 clones, over 50% appearing once. The chain recombines TRBV5-7 with TRBJ1-1; unclear D gene. TRBV5-7 is assigned to the ORF class and has an uncertain function. This receptor was obtained from a person aged 45 to 59 with breast cancer. The specimen sequenced was normal breast tissue next to the tumor. Here the CDR3 reads CASSFRRTEAFF. The DNA for the CDR3 is TGTGCCAGCAGCTTTCGGAGGACTGAAGCTTTCTTT.